The 10 T cell receptor beta chains below were found in one sample sequenced in a study of cytomegalovirus exposure and HLA in healthy donors. It was with 60 Vbeta and 13 Jbeta primers that the PCR ran. TCRdb's copy holds only in-frame clones and misses some; the assay was immunoSEQ multiplex PCR. In the table there are around 54,000 clones, around 82% of which are singletons. The sequencing input was PBMCs. The origin of the receptors is a man aged 25-40 years in good health and CMV-seropositive.

CDR3 sequence (DNA): TGTGCCAGCAGAGCAACAACGGGGGGGAACACAGATACGCAGTATTTT. It specifies CASRATTGGNTDTQYF. V is TRBV6-6 and J is TRBJ2-3, with 8 nucleotides matching TRBD2. Trimming removed 6 bases from V and 2 bases from J; junction bases left unmatched: 10. Looked up from germline, CDR1 is MNHNY and CDR2 is SVGAGI (reference sequence). The CDR3 length is 16 residues.

Judged by abundance, this clone is medium-sized. This chain links TRBV5-1 with TRBJ1-2; 7 nucleotides match TRBD1. V gave up 4 bases and J gave up 3 bases; unmatched junction bases: 12. This CDR3 spans 16 amino acids. CDR1 and CDR2 (germline): SGHRS, YFSETQ. CDR3 sequence (DNA): TGCGCCAGCAGCCCGGAGGGGGCAGGGCTCCACTATGGCTACACCTTC. Amino acid sequence: CASSPEGAGLHYGYTF.

The chain recombines TRBV9 with TRBJ1-2, with D tentatively TRBD1 (5 bases). The V and J ends lost 0 bases and 8 bases respectively, with 11 bases between them. CDR1 is SGDLS, CDR2 YYNGEE, per germline. This CDR3 has 13 amino acids. CDR3 region: CASSVGEGQGYTF. Here the CDR3 DNA reads TGTGCCAGCAGCGTAGGGGAGGGGCAAGGCTACACCTTC.

V is TRBV6-1 and J is TRBJ2-3; 7 nucleotides line up with TRBD1. This CDR3 has 17 residues. Germline CDR1 MNHNS, CDR2 SASEGT. J gave up 0 bases and V 4 bases, and 10 bases lay outside the gene matches. DNA for the CDR3: TGTGCCAGCAGTGTAACAGGGGTTGATACTAGCACAGATACGCAGTATTTT. It encodes CASSVTGVDTSTDTQYF.

The chain joins TRBV30 to TRBJ1-6, with D perhaps matching TRBD1 (6 bases). This CDR3 spans 14 amino acids. The ends were cut back, 8 bases at V and 12 bases at J, with 23 bases in the middle. In germline, CDR1 is GTSNPN, CDR2 SVGIG (reference sequence). The CDR3 protein is CAIDPRGAKEPLHF. In DNA, the CDR3 is TGTGCCATAGATCCCCGGGGGGCTAAGGAACCCCTCCACTTT. Full variable domain (rest looked up from reference TRBV30 and TRBJ1-6): SQTIHQWPATLVQPVGSPLSLECTVEGTSNPNLYWYRQAAGRGLQLLFYSVGIGQISSEVPQNLSASRPQDRQFILSSKKLLLSDSGFYLCAIDPRGAKEPLHFGNGTRLTVT.

This sequence joins TRBV6-5 and TRBJ2-1; no clear D. V was cut by 6 bases and J by 2 bases, with 11 bases left in between. Germline values: CDR1 MNHEY, CDR2 SVGAGI. The CDR3 spans 14 residues. The CDR3 region has the DNA TGTGCCAGCAGCGCCGTCAGTGCCTACAATGAGCAGTTCTTC. Translation gives CASSAVSAYNEQFF.

This clone was recorded only once. The chain combines TRBV27 with TRBJ2-7; D gene unclear. The CDR3 runs to 13 residues. V was pared by 4 bases and J by 3 bases, with 10 bases between. The germline V gene has CDR1 MNHEY and CDR2 SMNVEV (reference sequence). The CDR3 reads CASSSFFGYEQYF. CDR3 sequence (DNA): TGTGCCAGCAGTTCATTCTTCGGCTACGAGCAGTACTTC.

This chain joins TRBV7-9 and TRBJ1-2; 12 nucleotides match TRBD1. The germline V gene encodes CDR1 SEHNR and CDR2 FQNEAQ (reference sequence). The J segment lost 7 bases and the V segment lost 1 base, leaving 7 bases of the junction unmatched. The CDR3 runs 16 residues. The CDR3 sequence is CASSLDGTGGAVGYTF. DNA of the CDR3: TGTGCCAGCAGCTTAGACGGGACAGGGGGCGCGGTTGGCTACACCTTC.

The rearrangement links TRBV4-2 to TRBJ1-1, with TRBD1 as a possible D gene (5 bases). The CDR3 has 14 amino acids. CDR1 and CDR2 (germline): LGHNA, YNFKEQ. V lost 1 base to trimming and J lost 1 base, with 7 bases between them. CDR3 region: CASSQAQGNTEAFF. The CDR3 coding sequence is TGTGCCAGCAGCCAAGCTCAGGGGAACACTGAAGCTTTCTTT.

This chain links TRBV7-2 with TRBJ2-5, with 7 bases fitting TRBD1. This CDR3 comprises 14 residues. The V gene's germline CDR1 is SGHTA and CDR2 FQGNSA. V lost 5 bases and J lost 2; bases outside the gene matches: 5. This CDR3 reads CASSVRTGQETQYF. As DNA, the CDR3 is TGTGCCAGCAGCGTCAGGACAGGACAAGAGACCCAGTACTTC. Full variable domain (missing parts from reference TRBV7-2 and TRBJ2-5): GAGVSQSPSNKVTEKGKDVELRCDPISGHTALYWYRQSLGQGLEFLIYFQGNSAPDKSGLPSDRFSAERTGGSVSTLTIQRTQQEDSAVYLCASSVRTGQETQYFGPGTRLLVL.